The entry that follows covers one TCR beta chain sequence. The table lists this clonotype with many counts. Its antigen is currently not known. Nothing much larger sits one base from this clone, and base qualities are not available. The label giving this sample's time point can be read as: persistent/refractory GD, antithyroid drugs over 5 years with positive TRAb. For both TCR sequencing and RNA sequencing, RNA was extracted from PBMCs using TRIzol. The diagnosis of Graves' disease was made according to American Thyroid Association guidelines. Patients were recruited from an endocrinology department in Xi'an, China. From each patient, nine milliliters of peripheral blood was collected into an EDTA anticoagulant tube. Ficoll Paque Plus density gradient separation was used to isolate PBMCs, and no additional T cell sorting was done. An Agilent 2100 Bioanalyzer and agarose gel were used to assess RNA quality, and a NanoDrop 2000 was used to measure RNA concentration.

V is pared back by 7 bases and J by 6 bases, with 16 bases lying between the germline termini. Its CDR3 holds 13 amino acids, cysteine through phenylalanine. This entry keeps only the CDR3 DNA: 39 bases, framed from base 1. The germline V gene encodes CDR1 MDHEN and CDR2 SYDVKM. Library construction relied on multiplex PCR. The sample was run on an Illumina HiSeq 4000. iRepertoire HTBI primers and Arm-PCR amplification of CDR3 regions were used to construct TCR beta libraries. Gel purification was performed on PCR products prior to sequencing. The authors' pipeline ran thus. A total of around 59 TRBV and 14 TRBJ segments were identified across samples and were used for gene usage analysis of CDR3 amino acid clonotypes. COPE and FqMerger were used to merge filtered high-quality paired reads into contigs. BLAST was used to align contigs to IMGT TRBV, TRBD and TRBJ reference genes, with CDR3 defined following IMGT. Any clonotype with a frequency above 0.1% was counted as a highly expanded clone. Shannon entropy served as the measure of repertoire diversity, while the Gini coefficient captured V-J evenness. A clonotype was considered public if more than one individual shared it. TCRdb passed the public sequencing reads through fastp at Q25 and MiXCR, retaining productive beta sequences. For every CDR3 protein sequence, its rows merge into one entry that carries the most common genes and DNA. These V and J calls originate from TCRdb's pipeline instead of the authors' own analysis. The sample table holds around 500,000 distinct CDR3 sequences, of which less than 25% were seen once. 6.5% to 10% of the sample goes to the ten largest clones.

The source of the sample is a study of regulatory T cells in long-lasting Graves disease (dated by TCRdb to about 2021). Some background on the complete study: Persistent Graves' disease meant more than 5 years of antithyroid drug treatment with TSH receptor autoantibodies that stayed positive. Persistent Graves' disease patients were compared with newly diagnosed Graves' disease patients by peripheral blood TCR sequencing and RNA sequencing. The study was registered as a clinical trial and conducted in China. A total of 33 samples underwent TCR sequencing, from 13 patients with persistent Graves' disease and roughly 20 patients with newly diagnosed Graves' disease. Antithyroid drugs had been taken for 8.5 to 11 years on average by persistent Graves' disease patients in the clinical cohort. Overall study results and their limits: TRBV28, TRBJ1-2 and TRBJ2-5 were preferentially used in persistent disease, while TRBV20-1 and TRBJ2-1 were favored in newly diagnosed disease. The small sample size was acknowledged by the authors as a limitation that may reduce accuracy. Lower TCR Shannon entropy and fewer highly expanded clones were observed in persistent Graves' disease patients than in newly diagnosed patients, which suggested clonal expansion. The study examined only peripheral blood because the primary lesion, thyroid tissue, could not be accessed. Persistent patients shared more public clonotypes among themselves (under 3,000) than newly diagnosed patients did (about 900). Sequencing and analysis were restricted to the TCR beta chain.

This material consisted of peripheral blood mononuclear cells (PBMCs), taken when the disease was refractory, from a patient treated with antithyroid drugs. Recombination connected TRBV28 to TRBJ2-7, with no confident D gene call. The clonotype comes from a female donor with Graves disease. In nucleotides, the sequence is TGTGCCAGCACCGCGATAGGAAGAGGCGAGCAGTACTTC. Protein translation: CASTAIGRGEQYF.